Sequencing of this T cell receptor (beta chain) was carried out in a study of T cell changes during pregnancy in multiple sclerosis. Germline V lookup: CDR1 MNHEY, CDR2 SVGAGI. The ends lost 6 bases at V and 7 bases at J; junction bases unmatched: 6. The CDR3 extends over 14 amino acids. This table comes from immunoSEQ multiplex PCR, and its TCRdb copy is limited to in-frame clones, with some not included. This sample carries about 100,000 clones, about 93% of them seen once, and the ten largest clones take 0.99%. The clonotype comes from a female donor with multiple sclerosis, enrolled in a pregnancy study. The rearrangement uses TRBV6-5 and TRBJ1-4; 9 positions match TRBD1. Here the sequenced sample was peripheral blood, taken after pregnancy. CDR3 in amino acids: CASRDRGRGEKLFF. Written as DNA, the CDR3 is TGTGCCAGCAGGGACAGGGGACGGGGTGAAAAACTGTTTTTT.